A single sample gave rise to the 15 T cell receptor beta chains below, sequenced in a study of T-cell reconstitution after alpha-beta-depleted transplantation in children. A TCRbeta library incorporating unique molecular identifiers was prepared. Each CDR3 protein gets one entry after TCRdb re-called the PCR reads with MiXCR. The sample lists tens of thousands of distinct CDR3 sequences; under 8% were seen once. The sequenced sample was PBMCs, mostly from graft donor cells, obtained 180 days after TCRalphabeta/CD19-depleted stem cell transplant. The origin of the receptors is a male patient between 10 and 17 years old who had a stem cell transplant for acute myeloid leukemia, so the T cells may come from the graft donor.

This sequence joins TRBV9 and TRBJ1-2; D is unclear. Germline V gene data show CDR1 as SGDLS and CDR2 as YYNGEE. V was cut by 0 bases and J by 2 bases, with 8 bases left in between. The CDR3 consists of 14 residues. CDR3 DNA: TGTGCCAGCAGCGTAGGCCAGGAAAACTATGGCTACACCTTC. Amino acid sequence: CASSVGQENYGYTF.

At least ten counts were recorded for this clonotype. The gene calls are TRBV12-3 or TRBV12-4 and TRBJ1-1, with 8 bases fitting TRBD1. Germline trimming cut 3 bases from V and 0 bases from J; bases unmatched to any gene: 12. The CDR3 is 18 amino acids. The CDR3 reads CASSFGYRGASLNTEAFF. Written as DNA, the CDR3 is TGTGCCAGCAGTTTCGGGTACAGGGGGGCCTCTTTGAACACTGAAGCTTTCTTT.

This clonotype occurred many times. This sequence joins TRBV6-1 and TRBJ2-5, with D tentatively TRBD2 (7 bases). V was clipped by 7 bases and J by 7 bases, with 16 bases between them. The CDR3 has 13 amino acids. CDR1 MNHNS and CDR2 SASEGT come from the germline V gene. The CDR3 DNA sequence: TGTGCCAGCACCCAGAGGGGGAGGGCGACCCAGTACTTC. Protein sequence: CASTQRGRATQYF.

In its sample, this clonotype ranks as medium-sized (0.01 to 0.1%). The V and J genes are TRBV27 and TRBJ2-3, with D unclear. This CDR3 comprises 15 residues. V was shortened by 5 bases and J by 1 base, with 13 bases between the two germline ends. CDR1 and CDR2 from the germline V gene are MNHEY and SMNVEV (reference sequence). The CDR3 nucleotides read TGTGCCAGCAGTCCTTACGTCCAGGGCACAGATACGCAGTATTTT. This translates into CASSPYVQGTDTQYF.

This clonotype was seen many times. V and J are TRBV7-2 and TRBJ2-7; D ambiguous. The CDR3 has 12 residues. From germline, CDR1 is SGHTA and CDR2 FQGNSA. Between the trimmed V and J ends, which lost 0 bases and 7 bases, there was a span of 7 bases. CDR3 nucleotide sequence: TGTGCCAGCAGCTTAGCCCCCTGGGAGCAGTACTTC. Protein: CASSLAPWEQYF.

In its sample, this clonotype was seen many times. This chain links TRBV7-3 with TRBJ1-6; no firm D call. Trimming pared 5 bases from V and 7 bases from J, leaving 18 bases between. The CDR3 totals 16 residues. The germline gives CDR1 SGHTA, CDR2 FQGTGA. The CDR3 nucleotides read TGTGCCAGCAGCCTTACCCCCGGGATGGCCAATTCACCCCTCCACTTT. Protein sequence: CASSLTPGMANSPLHF.

Within the sample, this clonotype is medium-sized (0.01 to 0.1%). The V and J genes are TRBV12-3 or TRBV12-4 and TRBJ1-4; D is unresolved. V was cut by 9 bases and J by 8 bases, with 13 bases left in between. The CDR3 loop spans 12 amino acids. CDR3 in amino acids: CASGRFGEKLFF. CDR3 nucleotides: TGTGCCAGTGGGAGGTTCGGGGAAAAACTGTTTTTT.

At least ten counts were recorded for this clonotype. This chain connects TRBV29-1 to TRBJ1-2; D gene unclear. CDR1 SQVTM and CDR2 ANQGSEA come from the germline V gene. The CDR3 is 12 amino acids. Trimming shortened V by 1 base and J by 8 bases, and 11 bases separated the two germline ends. Written as DNA, the CDR3 is TGCAGCGTTGAAGCAGTCCTGGGGGGCTACACCTTC. Amino acid sequence: CSVEAVLGGYTF.

Many counts were recorded for this clonotype. The gene calls are TRBV7-2 and TRBJ2-7, with 10 bases fitting TRBD2. From germline, CDR1 is SGHTA and CDR2 FQGNSA. The CDR3 is 15 amino acids. V lost 4 bases and J lost 7; bases outside the gene matches: 10. This CDR3 is CASSYSGLASGEQYF. The CDR3 DNA is TGTGCCAGCAGCTATTCGGGACTAGCGAGTGGGGAGCAGTACTTC.

This clonotype was seen at least ten times. The chain carries TRBV7-2 and TRBJ2-1, with 9 bases matching TRBD2. Germline loops: CDR1 SGHTA, CDR2 FQGNSA. V was clipped by 0 bases and J by 6 bases; unmatched bases: 6. This CDR3 is 16 amino acids long. The CDR3 DNA sequence: TGTGCCAGCAGCTTAGCGGCTAGCGGGAATGGCAATGAGCAGTTCTTC. It codes for CASSLAASGNGNEQFF.

This clonotype was detected many times. The V call is TRBV4-2, the J call TRBJ2-2; D remains ambiguous. CDR3 length: 16 residues. V gave up 0 bases and J gave up 6 bases, with 14 bases separating them. CDR1 is LGHNA and CDR2 is YNFKEQ in the germline V gene. CDR3 protein: CASSQDRIVVSGELFF. The CDR3 DNA sequence: TGTGCCAGCAGCCAAGATAGGATAGTAGTCTCCGGGGAGCTGTTTTTT.

This clonotype showed up many times. The chain combines TRBV20-1 with TRBJ2-3; 11 bases map to TRBD2. The CDR3 runs 16 residues. Trimming at V came to 3 bases and at J to 4 bases, leaving 9 bases not matched to a gene. CDR1 and CDR2 (germline): DFQATT, SNEGSKA (reference sequence). The DNA for the CDR3 is TGCAGTGCTAGCGGGATAGCGGGAGGGTCCGCAGATACGCAGTATTTT. Translating gives CSASGIAGGSADTQYF.

This clonotype was counted many times. The gene calls are TRBV29-1 and TRBJ1-1; D not certain. Germline assignment: CDR1 SQVTM and CDR2 ANQGSEA. V dropped 7 bases and J dropped 0 bases, with 12 bases sitting between them. CDR3 size: 13 residues. CDR3 region: CSAGVGLNTEAFF. CDR3 nucleotides: TGCAGCGCTGGGGTGGGGTTGAACACTGAAGCTTTCTTT.

This clonotype was observed at least ten times. This chain uses TRBV7-6 with TRBJ1-5, with a tentative D call TRBD1 (6 bases). CDR1 is SGHVS and CDR2 is FNYEAQ in the germline V gene. The CDR3 consists of 15 residues. Trimming stripped 5 bases from V and 2 bases from J, with 13 bases between. The CDR3 region has the DNA TGTGCCAGCAGCAGGACAGAGGGTGGCAATCAGCCCCAGCATTTT. As protein: CASSRTEGGNQPQHF.

This clonotype is medium-sized in the sample. The chain recombines TRBV20-1 with TRBJ2-5; D unresolved. The CDR3 is made up of 13 amino acids. The V gene lost 0 bases and the J gene lost 5 bases, with 10 bases spanning the gap. Germline V lookup: CDR1 DFQATT, CDR2 SNEGSKA (reference sequence). The CDR3, as DNA: TGCAGTGCTAGAGATCCAGCCAGGGAGACCCAGTACTTC. Translating gives CSARDPARETQYF.